Listed below are T cell receptor beta chains from one sample, sequenced in a study of CD8+ T cells in alopecia areata. Method: immunoSEQ multiplex PCR; TCRdb's copy keeps in-frame clones and lacks some. The table has roughly 120,000 clones, 56% seen once. This specimen was CD4+ T cells sorted from blood, taken at week 24, from a patient treated with tofacitinib. These receptor sequences come from a human donor with alopecia areata. Both conserved end residues are part of each CDR3. A D gene is named only where the DNA matches it firmly. Rows may omit the clone size; those that give it use once, few, many or a size class.

v_gene,d_gene,j_gene,abundance,CDR3aa,CDR3nt
TRBV7-2,.,TRBJ2-1,few,CASSPLAGPYNEQFF,TGTGCCAGCAGCCCCCTCGCGGGACCCTACAATGAGCAGTTCTTC
TRBV7-2,TRBD1,TRBJ2-7,once,CASSLAPTGNSYEQYF,TGTGCCAGCAGCTTAGCCCCGACAGGGAACTCCTACGAGCAGTACTTC
TRBV30,.,TRBJ1-4,few,CAWSGSEVDEKLFF,TGTGCCTGGAGTGGGAGTGAGGTGGATGAAAAACTGTTTTTT
TRBV7-9,TRBD2,TRBJ2-1,.,CASRLAGVEQFF,TGTGCCAGCAGACTAGCGGGGGTTGAGCAGTTCTTC
TRBV6-5,TRBD1,TRBJ2-7,.,CASSHPVTGVYEQYF,TGTGCCAGCAGCCACCCGGTGACAGGGGTCTACGAGCAGTACTTC
TRBV18,TRBD2,TRBJ2-7,.,CASSGGLAGSVSSYEQYF,TGTGCCAGCTCCGGGGGACTAGCGGGGAGCGTGAGTTCCTACGAGCAGTACTTC
TRBV29-1,.,TRBJ1-2,few,CSVLGGEYGYTF,TGCAGCGTCCTTGGGGGGGAATACGGCTACACCTTC
TRBV18,.,TRBJ2-7,few,CASSPQNSGAYEQYF,TGTGCCAGCTCACCACAGAATTCAGGGGCCTACGAGCAGTACTTC
TRBV5-4,TRBD1,TRBJ2-7,.,CASSLPGQGPYEQYF,TGTGCCAGCAGCCTACCGGGACAGGGCCCCTACGAGCAGTACTTC
TRBV9,.,TRBJ2-1,.,CASSVSPGDEQFF,TGTGCCAGCAGCGTATCCCCTGGCGATGAGCAGTTCTTC
TRBV7-2,.,TRBJ2-3,.,CASSPDFATDTQYF,TGTGCCAGCAGCCCCGATTTTGCCACAGATACGCAGTATTTT
TRBV4-3,TRBD1,TRBJ1-2,.,CASSRSLTGTAYYGYTF,TGCGCCAGCAGCCGATCATTAACCGGGACAGCTTACTATGGCTACACCTTC
TRBV29-1,.,TRBJ1-5,.,CSVGGSGQPQHF,TGCAGCGTTGGAGGGAGTGGTCAGCCCCAGCATTTT
TRBV7-2,TRBD2,TRBJ2-5,.,CASSSQGLAGVIQTQYF,TGTGCCAGCAGCTCCCAGGGACTAGCGGGGGTCATACAGACCCAGTACTTC
TRBV7-2,.,TRBJ2-7,.,CASSSDLLGQYF,TGTGCCAGCAGCTCGGACTTACTGGGGCAGTACTTC
TRBV5-6,.,TRBJ2-7,.,CASTSVGISSYEQYF,TGTGCCAGCACTTCTGTGGGTATCTCCTCCTACGAGCAGTACTTC
TRBV30,TRBD1,TRBJ2-3,few,CAWQTGSDTQYF,TGTGCCTGGCAGACAGGGTCAGATACGCAGTATTTT
TRBV30,.,TRBJ1-2,.,CAWALGGAVKGYTF,TGTGCCTGGGCGCTGGGGGGGGCGGTTAAGGGCTACACCTTC
TRBV5-1,.,TRBJ2-3,.,CASSRRPADSTDTQYF,TGCGCCAGCAGCCGGCGACCAGCGGATAGCACAGATACGCAGTATTTT
TRBV29-1,.,TRBJ1-6,.,CSAVLSPLHF,TGCAGCGCAGTGCTGAGTCCCCTCCACTTT
TRBV29-1,.,TRBJ1-3,.,CSVGAASGNTIYF,TGCAGCGTCGGAGCGGCCTCTGGAAACACCATATATTTT